One and the same sample provided the 26 T cell receptor beta chains below, sequenced in a study of memory CD4+ T cells and cytomegalovirus serostatus. The table came from immunoSEQ multiplex PCR; TCRdb's copy has only in-frame clones and leaves some out. The sample lists around 60,000 clones; 82% were seen once. Single viable CD3+CD4+CD8-CD45RO+ cells were sorted as the memory CD4+ T cells. Material: memory CD4+ T cells from blood. The source is an adult in good health and CMV-seronegative. Some clones in this sample may be carry-over from other donors' samples.

This chain joins TRBV4-2 and TRBJ1-2, with D unresolved. V was shortened by 4 bases and J by 5 bases, with 14 bases between the two germline ends. The CDR3 is made up of 14 amino acids. The germline V gene has CDR1 LGHNA and CDR2 YNFKEQ. CDR3 sequence: CASSPPGREYGYTF. In DNA form, the CDR3 reads TGTGCCAGCAGCCCCCCGGGAAGGGAATATGGCTACACCTTC.

The rearrangement joins TRBV5-4 to TRBJ1-4, with TRBD1 matching over 7 bases. V lost 2 bases, J lost 4 bases, and 8 bases stayed unmatched. Germline CDR1 SGHNT, CDR2 YYREEE (reference sequence). CDR3 length equals 16 residues. The CDR3 reads CASSLRTGALNEKLFF. DNA of the CDR3: TGTGCCAGCAGCTTACGTACAGGGGCTCTTAATGAAAAACTGTTTTTT.

The rearrangement uses TRBV5-1 and TRBJ2-1; D perhaps matches TRBD1 (6 bases). CDR3 length: 15 residues. The ends were cut back, 1 base at V and 10 bases at J, with 18 bases in the middle. Germline V gene data show CDR1 as SGHRS and CDR2 as YFSETQ. The CDR3 DNA reads TGCGCCAGCAGCTTGCGAGGGTCAATGGACAGCGAGCAGTTCTTC. Translation: CASSLRGSMDSEQFF.

The V call is TRBV18, the J call TRBJ2-1; possible D gene TRBD1, 7 bases. Germline lookup yields CDR1 KGHSH and CDR2 LQKENI. The CDR3 length is 14 residues. V gave up 5 bases and J gave up 6 bases, with 14 bases separating them. The CDR3 DNA is TGTGCCAGCTCATCCGGACAGGAGGGCAATGAGCAGTTCTTC. Its translation is CASSSGQEGNEQFF.

This clone was detected a few times. V and J are TRBV7-2 and TRBJ1-1; D is undetermined. The V end was cut by 5 bases, the J end by 10 bases, with 17 bases between. This CDR3 has 13 amino acids. Germline CDR1 SGHTA, CDR2 FQGNSA. Here the CDR3 DNA reads TGTGCCAGCAGCCAAACGAACACCGATTCAGCTTTCTTT. Its translation: CASSQTNTDSAFF.

The gene calls are TRBV5-1 and TRBJ2-1; the match to TRBD2 covers 10 bases. CDR1 and CDR2 from the germline V gene are SGHRS and YFSETQ. The CDR3 contains 16 residues. V was pared by 0 bases and J by 10 bases, with 10 bases of the junction left unmatched. In DNA form, the CDR3 reads TGCGCCAGCAGCTTGGGGACTAGCGGCTCCCGATTGGAGCAGTTCTTC. Translating it yields CASSLGTSGSRLEQFF.

V usage is TRBV4-2 and J usage is TRBJ1-2; D gene uncertain. The V gene lost 5 bases and the J gene lost 5 bases, with 9 bases spanning the gap. The CDR3 runs 12 residues. Germline-derived CDR1 and CDR2 are LGHNA and YNFKEQ. The CDR3 here is CASSGEGYGYTF. CDR3 DNA sequence: TGTGCCAGCAGCGGGGAGGGATATGGCTACACCTTC.

This rearrangement joins TRBV28 to TRBJ2-1, with D maybe TRBD2 (6 bases). Germline V gene sequence: CDR1 MDHEN, CDR2 SYDVKM. CDR3 size: 14 residues. V lost 2 bases to trimming and J lost 7 bases, with 12 bases between them. Written as DNA, the CDR3 is TGTGCCAGCAGTTTAGTAGGAGGGTCGAATGAGCAGTTCTTC. This codes for CASSLVGGSNEQFF.

The chain joins TRBV21-1 to TRBJ2-7; the table names TRBD2, a call not compared with the DNA. TRBV21-1 is designated a pseudogene. This CDR3 has 16 residues. CDR3 region: CASSKGRGTTAYEQYF. The CDR3 DNA reads as TGTGCCAGCAGCAAAGGGCGGGGGACAACTGCCTACGAGCAGTACTTC.

V is TRBV7-3 and J is TRBJ2-2; perhaps D is TRBD1 or TRBD2 (5 bases each). This CDR3 region has 15 residues. The V gene's germline CDR1 is SGHTA and CDR2 FQGTGA. V lost 5 bases and J 0 bases, leaving 10 bases between the germline ends. CDR3 nucleotide sequence: TGTGCCAGCAGCCGGGGACCCGCGAACACCGGGGAGCTGTTTTTT. Protein sequence: CASSRGPANTGELFF.

The chain couples TRBV11-2 to TRBJ1-3; the D gene is possibly TRBD1 (6 bases). The germline gives CDR1 SGHAT, CDR2 FQNNGV. Between the trimmed V and J ends, which lost 5 bases and 1 base, there was a span of 9 bases. This CDR3 is built from 14 residues. The CDR3 reads CASSLDRSGNTIYF. The CDR3 coding sequence is TGTGCCAGCAGCCTTGACAGGTCTGGAAACACCATATATTTT.

This chain joins TRBV28 and TRBJ2-2, with 10 bases aligning to TRBD2. With 8 bases clipped from V and 4 bases from J, the junction kept 10 bases outside the gene matches. CDR3 length: 16 residues. Germline lookup yields CDR1 MDHEN and CDR2 SYDVKM. CDR3 sequence (DNA): TGTGCCAGCTTTACAGCGGGGGGGGCACGCACCGGGGAGCTGTTTTTT. It codes for CASFTAGGARTGELFF. Filled out from reference TRBV28 and TRBJ2-2, the complete variable domain reads DVKVTQSSRYLVKRTGEKVFLECVQDMDHENMFWYRQDPGLGLRLIYFSYDVKMKEKGDIPEGYSVSREKKERFSLILESASTNQTSMYLCASFTAGGARTGELFFGEGSRLTVL.

The J gene is TRBJ2-1, the V gene TRBV7-2; 7 bases line up with TRBD1. The ends lost 1 base at V and 6 bases at J; junction bases unmatched: 3. CDR1 SGHTA and CDR2 FQGNSA come from the germline V gene. The CDR3 runs 14 residues. In DNA, the CDR3 is TGTGCCAGCAGCTTAGTGACAGGGACCAATGAGCAGTTCTTC. Translated, it gives CASSLVTGTNEQFF. The full variable domain, in which reference TRBV7-2 and TRBJ2-1 provide the parts outside the CDR3, is GAGVSQSPSNKVTEKGKDVELRCDPISGHTALYWYRQSLGQGLEFLIYFQGNSAPDKSGLPSDRFSAERTGGSVSTLTIQRTQQEDSAVYLCASSLVTGTNEQFFGPGTRLTVL.

This clone was counted only a few times. The V and J genes are TRBV28 and TRBJ2-1, with D unclear. V dropped 3 bases and J dropped 5 bases, with 14 bases sitting between them. Germline CDR1 and CDR2: MDHEN and SYDVKM. The CDR3 extends over 15 amino acids. The CDR3 loop reads CASSFHQSQHNEQFF. The CDR3 bases are TGTGCCAGCAGTTTCCATCAGAGCCAACACAATGAGCAGTTCTTC. The full variable domain, its missing parts supplied by reference TRBV28 and TRBJ2-1, is DVKVTQSSRYLVKRTGEKVFLECVQDMDHENMFWYRQDPGLGLRLIYFSYDVKMKEKGDIPEGYSVSREKKERFSLILESASTNQTSMYLCASSFHQSQHNEQFFGPGTRLTVL.

This chain links TRBV5-4 with TRBJ2-1; 8 positions agree with TRBD2. From germline, CDR1 is SGHNT and CDR2 YYREEE (reference sequence). V was pared by 0 bases and J by 7 bases, with 6 bases of the junction left unmatched. The CDR3 is made up of 15 amino acids. The CDR3 loop is CASSLDGGGRNEQFF. In nucleotides, the CDR3 is TGTGCCAGCAGCTTGGATGGTGGCGGGAGGAATGAGCAGTTCTTC.

This chain joins TRBV7-2 and TRBJ2-7; 7 bases match TRBD1. The germline gives CDR1 SGHTA, CDR2 FQGNSA. The CDR3 spans 16 residues. The J segment lost 1 base and the V segment lost 1 base, leaving 7 bases of the junction unmatched. CDR3 sequence reads: CASSLEIVTGSYEQYF. The CDR3 region has the DNA TGTGCCAGCAGCTTAGAAATAGTGACAGGGTCCTACGAGCAGTACTTC.

V is TRBV4-3 and J is TRBJ2-2; D is possibly TRBD1 (5 bases). The V gene's germline CDR1 is LGHNA and CDR2 YSLEER. V lost 1 base, J lost 4 bases, and 7 bases lay in between. The length of the CDR3 is 14 residues. The CDR3 sequence is CASSQGQTTGELFF. The CDR3 nucleotides read TGCGCCAGCAGCCAAGGACAGACCACCGGGGAGCTGTTTTTT.

This rearrangement joins TRBV11-2 to TRBJ2-5, with 12 bases that match TRBD2. CDR1 is SGHAT, CDR2 FQNNGV, per germline. The V gene end was trimmed by 3 bases and the J gene end by 3 bases; junction bases not matched to a gene: 11. The CDR3 contains 18 residues. In DNA form, the CDR3 reads TGTGCCAGCAGCTTTACTTCATCCGGACTAGCGGGAAAAGAGACCCAGTACTTC. Translated: CASSFTSSGLAGKETQYF.

The chain uses TRBV13 and TRBJ1-5, with 7 bases identical to TRBD1. V shed 2 bases, J shed 2 bases, and the junction held 6 bases outside the gene matches. The CDR3 is 16 amino acids. Per the germline V gene, CDR1 is PRHDT and CDR2 is FYEKMQ (reference sequence). The CDR3 is CASSLRQGRGNQPQHF. CDR3 coding DNA: TGTGCCAGCAGCTTAAGACAGGGTCGGGGCAATCAGCCCCAGCATTTT.

This clone showed up just a few times. The V call is TRBV28, the J call TRBJ1-1, with D possibly matching TRBD1 (5 bases). Looked up from germline, CDR1 is MDHEN and CDR2 is SYDVKM. The CDR3 is 12 amino acids. V lost 4 bases, J lost 11 bases, and 14 bases lay in between. In nucleotides, the CDR3 is TGTGCCAGCAGTTCGGCCGGGACTGCGGCTTTCTTT. Translation: CASSSAGTAAFF.

This chain joins TRBV7-3 and TRBJ2-5; TRBD1 matches at 9 bases. The V and J ends lost 0 bases and 4 bases, in that order; junction bases with no gene match: 6. Per the germline V gene, CDR1 is SGHTA and CDR2 is FQGTGA. This CDR3 has 16 amino acids. This CDR3 is CASSLTGQGGSETQYF. For the CDR3, the DNA is TGTGCCAGCAGCTTAACGGGACAGGGAGGATCAGAGACCCAGTACTTC.

The rearrangement uses TRBV28 and TRBJ2-5, with D hard to call. V lost 6 bases and J 5 bases, leaving 19 bases between the germline ends. CDR1 MDHEN and CDR2 SYDVKM come from the germline V gene. The CDR3 length is 15 residues. CDR3 DNA: TGTGCCAGCAGAACTGGCGCATCCGGGTCGGAGACCCAGTACTTC. Translated: CASRTGASGSETQYF.

The count of this clone is one. V and J are TRBV11-2 and TRBJ1-1, with 9 bases matching TRBD1. The CDR3 is 14 amino acids. Trimming cost V 7 bases and J 5 bases; bases outside gene matches: 8. Germline CDR1 and CDR2: SGHAT and FQNNGV. The CDR3 DNA reads as TGTGCCAGCACCGAACAGGGGGCAGGGACTGAAGCTTTCTTT. This encodes CASTEQGAGTEAFF.

The V gene is TRBV28, the J gene TRBJ2-3; 8 bases are shared with TRBD2. This CDR3 is built from 16 residues. CDR1 is MDHEN, CDR2 SYDVKM, per germline. V shed 5 bases, J shed 0 bases, and the junction held 7 bases outside the gene matches. The CDR3 sequence is CASSRLSGRSTDTQYF. The DNA for the CDR3 is TGTGCCAGCAGTCGGTTAAGCGGGAGAAGCACAGATACGCAGTATTTT.

V is TRBV14 and J is TRBJ2-5, with a possible D match to TRBD2 (6 bases). Gene TRBJ2-7 matches the end of the DNA better, so the J call may be wrong. There are 15 residues in the CDR3. CDR1 and CDR2 (germline): SGHDN, FVKESK. Here the CDR3 DNA reads TGTGCCAGCAGTCCGGTAGGACTACTTGATTACGAGCAGTACTTC. Translated: CASSPVGLLDYEQYF.

The J gene is TRBJ1-2, the V gene TRBV28; TRBD1 matches 8 bases. The CDR3 spans 14 residues. The V and J ends lost 6 bases and 2 bases, in that order; junction bases with no gene match: 5. Germline CDR1 is MDHEN and CDR2 is SYDVKM. CDR3 nucleotide sequence: TGTGCCAGCAGCCCGGCAGGGGGCAACTATGGCTACACCTTC. Protein sequence: CASSPAGGNYGYTF.